Only one count was recorded for the clone carrying this T cell receptor (beta chain). As yet, its antigen is unknown. This sample stems from a study of cytomegalovirus exposure and HLA in healthy donors. Study findings and constraints: The tendency of first-cohort TCR clusters to co-occur in the 120 validation repertoires was identified by a subsequent analysis. Rare TCR sequences predominated, though certain public TCRs were found in many donors.

Data came from immunoSEQ multiplex PCR; TCRdb stores just in-frame clones and leaves some out. The data hold 150,000 to 200,000 clones, with roughly 86% observed a single time. From germline, CDR1 is LNHDA and CDR2 SQIVND (reference sequence). CDR3 size: 19 residues. The V gene end was trimmed by 4 bases and the J gene end by 0 bases; junction bases not matched to a gene: 13. V is TRBV19 and J is TRBJ2-1, with 9 nucleotides matching TRBD1. This receptor was taken from a woman under 30 in good health and CMV-seronegative. Sequences were obtained from PBMCs. CDR3 residues: CASSKGTGLSKFSYNEQFF. Here the CDR3 DNA reads TGTGCCAGTAGTAAAGGGACAGGGTTATCCAAATTCTCCTACAATGAGCAGTTCTTC. Supplemented by reference TRBV19 and TRBJ2-1, the full variable domain reads DGGITQSPKYLFRKEGQNVTLSCEQNLNHDAMYWYRQDPGQGLRLIYYSQIVNDFQKGDIAEGYSVSREKKESFPLTVTSAQKNPTAFYLCASSKGTGLSKFSYNEQFFGPGTRLTVL.